This T cell receptor beta chain is from a study of shared clonotypes between healthy human individuals (dated by TCRdb to the early 2020s). About the full investigation: The cohort comprised two women and a few men aged 18 to 49 years. For each donor, CD4 naive and CD4 memory were each given three plates, CD8 naive was given two plates, and CD8 memory was given one plate. Blood TCR repertoires of four to six healthy adults were deeply sequenced to estimate repertoire size and the extent of clonotype sharing between individuals. Libraries were prepared and TCR repertoires were sequenced by different laboratories using diverse techniques, in order to increase sequencing depth and limit assay-specific biases. Each donor's leukapheresis produced roughly between roughly 0.85 and 9 billion PBMCs.

Note on this clone: Its recognized antigen is unknown. No much larger clone is present one base from it, and per-base qualities are unavailable.

V and J lose 7 bases and 6 bases, and a span of 8 bases separates them. CDR1 and CDR2 (DFQATT, SNEGSKA) derive from the germline V gene (reference sequence). There are 10 amino acids in the CDR3, from cysteine to phenylalanine inclusive. The entry retains the CDR3 DNA only, 30 bases that are in frame from base 1. The donors were healthy, HIV-negative adults with no recently reported acute infections or vaccinations. Only Caucasian adults living in Nashville, Tennessee, USA were represented among the donors. CD4+ T cells were enriched by magnetic negative selection, after which naive cells were positively selected on CD45RA and the negative fraction was taken as the memory subset. Blood was obtained by leukapheresis, after which PBMCs were separated by Ficoll-Histopaque density gradient centrifugation and cryopreserved in liquid nitrogen vapor phase. Analytical flow cytometry was used to check the purity and quantity of each magnetically sorted T cell population. Each sorted fraction had its genomic DNA isolated and then quantified by UV absorbance on a Nanodrop 2000c.

Study-wide findings and limitations: Rarefaction of sorted-subset datasets indicated incomplete sequencing despite the large sequencing depth. Compared with non-shared clonotypes, the clonotypes found in all four sorted-subset donors had higher generation probabilities. Across a handful of donors, around 5% of naive CD4, approximately 3.6% of naive CD8, under 2.5% of memory CD4, and approximately 0.4% of memory CD8 clonotypes were shared. Sampling was restricted to blood, and TCR repertoires in tissue are likely to differ from TCR repertoires in blood. Pairwise subsampling indicated that sequencing depth was expected to affect the degree of clonotype sharing among donors. Larger estimated clonotype richness was generally found for naive subsets than for memory subsets. Because the study included a small number of donors, the genetic and exposure-history diversity represented was limited.

Using the deep immunoSEQ assay, multiplex PCR amplified TCR CDR3 regions from genomic DNA. Extracted genomic DNA from each cell subset was distributed evenly across all wells of several immunoSEQ 96-well plates, and each plate was treated as a replicate. Each replicate PCR for sorted subsets received around 0.2 ug genomic DNA, equal to around 32,000 T cell genomes. The purified libraries were quantified using a Qubit 3.0 fluorometer, sized with a Bioanalyzer 2100, and then quantified again using the KAPA Library Quantification kit. Each immunoSEQ 96-well plate was sequenced on its own single-read 150-cycle Illumina NextSeq 550 flow cell. In the original analysis: Because the immunoSEQ output held only junctional sequences and lacked quality scores, the filtering could not match the filtering applied to full-length reads. Sequences were annotated with PyIR, a Python wrapper for IgBLAST v1.9, and V/J genes and CDR3 were assigned using IMGT germline references. Any read was removed if the V/J assignment was weak (E-value above 1e-6), the CDR3 was missing, or the read contained stop codons, out-of-frame junctions, or ambiguous translated residues. V3J clonotypes were defined as sequences sharing an identical inferred V gene, J gene, and CDR3 amino acid sequence. Percentage overlap between repertoires was calculated by dividing the number of shared unique clonotypes by the size of the smaller repertoire. RTK rarefaction, the Chao1 estimator, and Recon v2.1 estimates of unobserved clonotypes were used to assess repertoire richness. Generation probabilities were computed with OLGA for all TCRbeta clonotypes obtained by the gDNA method from four donors. TCRdb took this table from immuneACCESS and kept in-frame rearrangements with V and J called. Such tables lack part of the clones; where checked against another copy, unresolved V genes explain under half of the gap, and the rest is unexplained. V and J calls and clone size are as listed in that table; D and trimming were resolved from the DNA. In all, the sample holds some 500,000 clones, and around 95% of those were seen once. The top ten clonotypes cover about 0.06% of the sample.

The chain links TRBV20-1 with TRBJ2-3; the D gene could be either TRBD1 or TRBD2, each agreeing at 5 bases. The receptor's source is a woman aged 25 to 39 in good health. The specimen sequenced was naive CD4+ T cells sorted from blood. The cell subset or site label, as the study defines it: CD45RA+ positively selected. The CDR3: CSVGEDTQYF. DNA sequence: TGCAGTGTGGGGGAGGATACGCAGTATTTT.